This entry describes one T cell receptor beta chain. Germline lookup yields CDR1 SGHTA and CDR2 FQGNSA. The junction had 12 bases not matched to a gene; V was cut back by 4 bases and J by 5 bases. This CDR3 is built from 16 residues. Original processing notes: Estimates of nucleated cell counts were drawn from the amplification of reference gene primers. Assay: immunoSEQ multiplex PCR; the TCRdb copy retains only in-frame clones and omits some. V and J calls and clone size are copied from that table; D and trimming were computed from the DNA. The table records about 230,000 clones, roughly 80% of them present only once. This entry is derived from a study of blood T cell repertoires in COVID-19. On the study more broadly: Specimens from acute and convalescent COVID-19 originated in the United States, Italy and Spain. The analysed material was cDNA or gDNA that came from T cells, B-cell-depleted T cells, or PBMCs.

V gene TRBV7-2 combines with J gene TRBJ2-5; 8 bases match TRBD2. Sequencing was done on a sample of peripheral blood. This clonotype was sampled from a woman in her 70s with active or convalescent COVID-19. CDR3 coding DNA: TGTGCCAGCAGCTCTCTAGGAGCGGGGGCGGGGGAGACCCAGTACTTC. As protein: CASSSLGAGAGETQYF.